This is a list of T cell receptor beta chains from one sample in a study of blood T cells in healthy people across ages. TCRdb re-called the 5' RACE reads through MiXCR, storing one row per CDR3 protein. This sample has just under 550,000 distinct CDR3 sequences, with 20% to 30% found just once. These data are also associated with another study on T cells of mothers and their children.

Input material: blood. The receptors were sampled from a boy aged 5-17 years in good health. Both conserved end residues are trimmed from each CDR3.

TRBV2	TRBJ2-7	ASRGLAGGFEQY
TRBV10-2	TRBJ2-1	ASSEETSGSRNEQF
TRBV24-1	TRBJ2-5	ATSGAPGRLGETQY
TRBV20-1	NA	SARRQNDEQF
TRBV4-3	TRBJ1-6	ASSPSGTSYNSPLH
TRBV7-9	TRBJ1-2	ASSLGGDGYT
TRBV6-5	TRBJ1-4	ASSRDRPSTNEKLF
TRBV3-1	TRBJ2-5	ASSDGTGRGIGETQY
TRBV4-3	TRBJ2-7	ASSQDFNGGAHYEQY
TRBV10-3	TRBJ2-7	AISVGDRAMGSSYEQY
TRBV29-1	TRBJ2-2	SVGGGGADTGELF
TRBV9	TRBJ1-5	ASSVGTGISQPQH
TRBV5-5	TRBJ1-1	ASSLLGTGGMNTEAF
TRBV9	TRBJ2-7	ASSQDPQSSYEQY
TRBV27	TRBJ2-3	ASSLGAGGYTDTQY
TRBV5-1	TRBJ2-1	ASSLANSYNEQF
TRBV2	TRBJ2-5	ASSDRTSGEETQY
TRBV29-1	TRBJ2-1	SVDFYNEQF
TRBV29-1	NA	SVVDLEDQY
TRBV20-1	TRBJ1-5	SARGLGGLGAVDQPQH
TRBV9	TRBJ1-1	ASGYGRDRDNTEAF
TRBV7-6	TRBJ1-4	ASSLGRRSTNEKLF
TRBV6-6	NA	ASSPDRVTDTQH
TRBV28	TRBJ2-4	ASSQTGRAKNIQY